One and the same sample provided the 29 T cell receptor beta chains below, sequenced in a study of persistence of HIV-infected CD4 T cells. For these receptors, no antigen is known. Overlapping HIV-1 Gag 15-mer peptides at roughly 1 ug per peptide per mL were used. Sorting of responding CD4+ T cells relied on upregulated CD40 ligand together with CD69. The immunoSEQ assay was version 4, run in survey mode. Profiling relied on immunoSEQ multiplex PCR, and the TCRdb table lists in-frame clones only, not all of them. The sample includes almost 20,000 clones, approximately 60% of them seen just once. Specimen: CD4+ T cells sorted from PBMCs after approximately 18-hour stimulation, collected from a patient who received antiretroviral therapy. Every receptor here comes from an adult woman with HIV who was CMV-seropositive.

The rearrangement joins TRBV18 to TRBJ2-7; 15 positions match TRBD2. Germline lookup yields CDR1 KGHSH and CDR2 LQKENI. CDR3 length equals 14 residues. With V trimmed by 3 bases and J by 6 bases, 0 bases remained unmatched. The CDR3 sequence: CASSPGLAGGEQYF. The CDR3 bases are TGTGCCAGCTCACCGGGACTAGCGGGGGGCGAGCAGTACTTC.

The chain joins TRBV30 to TRBJ1-2; 8 bases align to TRBD1. V was clipped by 0 bases and J by 4 bases; unmatched bases: 16. This CDR3 is 18 amino acids long. CDR1 GTSNPN and CDR2 SVGIG come from the germline V gene (reference sequence). CDR3 region: CAWSVKGAGGPGGYGYTF. In DNA, the CDR3 is TGTGCCTGGAGTGTAAAAGGGGCAGGGGGCCCGGGAGGCTATGGCTACACCTTC.

This chain connects TRBV5-1 to TRBJ2-4, with 8 bases lining up with TRBD1. The germline V gene has CDR1 SGHRS and CDR2 YFSETQ. Trimming removed 5 bases from V and 6 bases from J; junction bases left unmatched: 4. The CDR3 runs 13 residues. CDR3 protein: CASSSGTGNIQYF. In nucleotides, the CDR3 is TGCGCCAGCAGTTCCGGGACAGGAAACATTCAGTACTTC.

This clone was observed a handful of times. This chain links TRBV5-1 with TRBJ1-4, with D unclear. The ends were cut back, 5 bases at V and 7 bases at J, with 15 bases in the middle. Germline V gives CDR1 SGHRS, CDR2 YFSETQ. There are 14 residues in the CDR3. CDR3 nucleotide sequence: TGCGCCAGCAGTTCCGGCGAGGGTAGTGAAAAACTGTTTTTT. Protein: CASSSGEGSEKLFF. Full variable domain (rest looked up from reference TRBV5-1 and TRBJ1-4): KAGVTQTPRYLIKTRGQQVTLSCSPISGHRSVSWYQQTPGQGLQFLFEYFSETQRNKGNFPGRFSGRQFSNSRSEMNVSTLELGDSALYLCASSSGEGSEKLFFGSGTQLSVL.

This chain joins TRBV30 and TRBJ1-2; maybe TRBD1 (5 bases). Germline lookup yields CDR1 GTSNPN and CDR2 SVGIG (reference sequence). The CDR3 consists of 15 residues. Trimming pared 4 bases from V and 4 bases from J, leaving 19 bases between. CDR3 DNA sequence: TGTGCCTGGAAGGTCGGGGGATCCGCGGGCTATGGCTACACCTTC. Its protein is CAWKVGGSAGYGYTF.

This sequence joins TRBV29-1 and TRBJ1-2; 10 bases match TRBD1. Per germline, CDR1 SQVTM and CDR2 ANQGSEA. This CDR3 has 12 residues. Trimming took 4 bases from V and 10 from J; bases not matched to a gene: 6. The CDR3 DNA sequence: TGCAGCGTTGCCCGGACAGGGGGATACTACACCTTC. It is translated as CSVARTGGYYTF.

The V call is TRBV6-1, the J call TRBJ2-7, with D uncertain. V was trimmed by 2 bases and J by 0 bases, leaving 11 bases between them. The CDR3 is 15 residues long. CDR1 MNHNS and CDR2 SASEGT come from the germline V gene. The CDR3: CASSELTASSYEQYF. DNA of the CDR3: TGTGCCAGCAGTGAATTGACCGCCAGCTCCTACGAGCAGTACTTC.

This clone was seen only a few times. At the DNA level, this CDR3 is encoded by other sequences in the same sample as well. This chain uses TRBV5-6 with TRBJ1-5; 9 nucleotides align to TRBD1. The germline V gene encodes CDR1 SGHDT and CDR2 YYEEEE. Losses at the gene ends were 1 base for V and 7 bases for J; bases not matched to a gene: 3. There are 14 residues in the CDR3. This CDR3 reads CASSLWDREQPQHF. CDR3 bases: TGTGCCAGCAGCTTGTGGGACAGGGAGCAGCCCCAGCATTTT.

This sequence joins TRBV30 and TRBJ1-1; 11 nucleotides agree with TRBD1. J was trimmed by 5 bases and V by 7 bases; bases with no gene match: 6. The germline V gene encodes CDR1 GTSNPN and CDR2 SVGIG (reference sequence). The CDR3 extends over 13 amino acids. The CDR3 sequence is CAFSDRGQTEAFF. CDR3 coding DNA: TGTGCCTTCTCGGACAGGGGGCAGACTGAAGCTTTCTTT.

Concerning this clone itself: Other DNA sequences from this sample encode an identical CDR3 as well. This chain connects TRBV2 to TRBJ1-2; D uncertain. CDR1 is SNHLY and CDR2 is FYNNEI in the germline V gene. This CDR3 spans 14 amino acids. The ends were cut back, 1 base at V and 7 bases at J, with 13 bases in the middle. Here the CDR3 reads CASSEVRAGGGYTF. In DNA, the CDR3 is TGTGCCAGCAGTGAAGTACGGGCAGGAGGTGGCTACACCTTC.

The chain combines TRBV9 with TRBJ2-6, with unresolved D. Germline CDR1 reads SGDLS; CDR2 reads YYNGEE. Trimming removed 0 bases at V and 4 bases at J, with 8 bases between. The CDR3 has 15 residues. The CDR3 DNA reads as TGTGCCAGCAGCGTAGGGTCCCTAGGGGCCAACGTCCTGACTTTC. The encoded protein is CASSVGSLGANVLTF.

This clone was seen only once. Here the CDR3 DNA reads TGTGCCAGCAGCTCCTTAGGAAGAAGCACAGATACGCAGTATTTT. This sequence encodes CASSSLGRSTDTQYF. This chain joins TRBV7-2 and TRBJ2-3; D remains unclear. Per germline, CDR1 SGHTA and CDR2 FQGNSA. This CDR3 has 15 residues. V lost 4 bases and J 0 bases, leaving 11 bases between the germline ends.

The CDR3 region has the DNA TGTGCCTCTCAAACAGGGACCTACAATGAGCAGTTCTTC. Protein sequence: CASQTGTYNEQFF. The chain carries TRBV19 and TRBJ2-1; TRBD1 is a possible D gene (6 bases). Germline CDR1 and CDR2: LNHDA and SQIVND (reference sequence). The CDR3 has 13 amino acids. V was cut by 11 bases and J by 2 bases, with 13 bases left in between.

This clone was seen just once. The CDR3 loop is CASSTLGQGAYGYTF. Here the CDR3 DNA reads TGTGCCAGTAGTACACTTGGACAGGGGGCGTATGGCTACACCTTC. J is TRBJ1-2 and V is TRBV19; TRBD1 aligns across 11 bases. This CDR3 region has 15 residues. CDR1 and CDR2 (germline): LNHDA, SQIVND (reference sequence). Unmatched junction bases numbered 6, after V lost 4 bases and J lost 5 bases.

The CDR3 protein is CASSRSGQPDSPLHF. CDR3 bases: TGTGCCAGCTCACGATCCGGACAGCCAGATTCACCCCTCCACTTT. J is TRBJ1-6 and V is TRBV18; possibly TRBD1 for D (6 bases). The CDR3 has 15 residues. The V end lost 4 bases, the J end lost 8 bases, and 15 bases lay between the germline ends. Germline CDR1 is KGHSH and CDR2 is LQKENI.

The V gene is TRBV18, the J gene TRBJ1-2, with 7 nucleotides matching TRBD1. Per germline, CDR1 KGHSH and CDR2 LQKENI. The V and J ends lost 5 bases and 4 bases, in that order; junction bases with no gene match: 7. The CDR3 is made up of 14 amino acids. The CDR3 is CASSNRGDPYGYTF. CDR3 coding DNA: TGTGCCAGCTCAAACAGGGGTGACCCCTATGGCTACACCTTC.

The V and J genes are TRBV9 and TRBJ1-5, with D unclear. Looked up from germline, CDR1 is SGDLS and CDR2 is YYNGEE. The CDR3 sequence is 13 residues long. Between the trimmed V and J ends, which lost 0 bases and 9 bases, there was a span of 10 bases. The CDR3 DNA follows: TGTGCCAGCAGCGTAGGACCCCCCGCGCCCCAGCATTTT. Translating it yields CASSVGPPAPQHF.

The rearrangement links TRBV6-5 to TRBJ1-1; D perhaps matches TRBD1 (6 bases). CDR1 and CDR2 from the germline V gene are MNHEY and SVGAGI. V lost 6 bases, J lost 2 bases, and 16 bases lay in between. This CDR3 has 15 residues. CDR3: CASRRLLTGNTEAFF. The CDR3 DNA reads TGTGCCAGCAGGCGCCTCTTGACAGGAAACACTGAAGCTTTCTTT.

The chain combines TRBV12-3 or TRBV12-4 with TRBJ1-1; D call uncertain. Trimming shortened V by 6 bases and J by 4 bases, and 12 bases separated the two germline ends. The CDR3 has 13 residues. CDR3 region: CASRRTRGTEAFF. Here the CDR3 DNA reads TGTGCCAGCAGGCGGACTCGGGGCACTGAAGCTTTCTTT.

V and J are TRBV6-5 and TRBJ1-5; D not certain. The CDR3 spans 13 residues. The V end was cut by 0 bases, the J end by 4 bases, with 4 bases between. The V gene's germline CDR1 is MNHEY and CDR2 SVGAGI. The CDR3 region has the DNA TGTGCCAGCAGTTACTCGAGGAATCAGCCCCAGCATTTT. Protein: CASSYSRNQPQHF.

This clone is medium-sized in the sample. V and J are TRBV7-6 and TRBJ1-1; unclear D gene. The CDR3 loop spans 14 amino acids. CDR1 is SGHVS, CDR2 FNYEAQ, per germline. V shed 1 base and J shed 4 bases, with 10 bases lying between them. The DNA of the CDR3 is TGTGCCAGCAGCTTAGTAGGCCGCTCCACTGAAGCTTTCTTT. Translated: CASSLVGRSTEAFF.

The chain recombines TRBV5-1 with TRBJ2-3, with TRBD1 identical over 10 bases. V dropped 2 bases and J dropped 4; count of bases not matched to a gene: 1. Germline CDR1 and CDR2: SGHRS and YFSETQ. There are 14 residues in the CDR3. The CDR3: CASSLGQGADTQYF. CDR3 DNA sequence: TGCGCCAGCAGCTTAGGACAGGGGGCAGATACGCAGTATTTT.

The CDR3 loop reads CASSLEQGGGYTF. The CDR3, as DNA: TGTGCCAGCAGCCTTGAACAGGGGGGAGGCTACACCTTC. This sequence joins TRBV4-2 and TRBJ1-2; 8 positions match TRBD1. Germline trimming cut 4 bases from V and 8 bases from J; bases unmatched to any gene: 6. CDR1 and CDR2 (germline): LGHNA, YNFKEQ. CDR3 length: 13 residues.

The rearrangement links TRBV10-2 to TRBJ2-7; maybe TRBD1 (5 bases). Germline V CDR1 and CDR2: WSHSY, SAAADI. The CDR3 runs to 14 residues. V lost 3 bases, J lost 6 bases, and 15 bases lay in between. DNA of the CDR3: TGCGCCAGCAGTGAAAGGGGATTGTTGGGCGAGCAGTACGTC. This sequence encodes CASSERGLLGEQYV.

V and J are TRBV5-1 and TRBJ1-2, with 7 positions matching TRBD1. Trimming at V came to 4 bases and at J to 6 bases, leaving 9 bases not matched to a gene. The CDR3 has 14 residues. CDR1 and CDR2 (germline): SGHRS, YFSETQ. Written as DNA, the CDR3 is TGCGCCAGCAGCCCCCGGGACAGCGTGAATGGCTACACCTTC. Protein product: CASSPRDSVNGYTF.

This clone was recorded a few times. The V call is TRBV5-1, the J call TRBJ2-7; 7 positions match TRBD1. CDR3 length equals 15 residues. Unmatched junction bases numbered 3, after V lost 0 bases and J lost 0 bases. In germline, CDR1 is SGHRS, CDR2 YFSETQ. The DNA for the CDR3 is TGCGCCAGCAGCTTGGAGGGACAGAGCTCCTACGAGCAGTACGTC. Residues: CASSLEGQSSYEQYV.

This chain's CDR3 is CSVINTGELFF. In DNA form, the CDR3 reads TGCAGCGTTATAAACACCGGGGAGCTGTTTTTT. This chain uses TRBV29-1 with TRBJ2-2; D unresolved. Germline V gene lookup returns CDR1 SQVTM and CDR2 ANQGSEA. V was shortened by 5 bases and J by 2 bases, with 3 bases between the two germline ends. This CDR3 is 11 amino acids long.

CDR3 bases: TGTGCCAGCAGCCAAGCGTTTATGAGAGGACAGGGGGTAGAGACCCAGTACTTC. It encodes CASSQAFMRGQGVETQYF. The chain combines TRBV14 with TRBJ2-5; 10 bases line up with TRBD1. The CDR3 runs 18 residues. J gave up 4 bases and V 1 base, and 12 bases lay outside the gene matches. Germline values: CDR1 SGHDN, CDR2 FVKESK.

The genes are TRBV5-6 and TRBJ1-6, with a tentative D call TRBD1 (5 bases). Germline V gene sequence: CDR1 SGHDT, CDR2 YYEEEE. V dropped 6 bases and J dropped 4 bases, with 14 bases sitting between them. This CDR3 comprises 15 residues. The CDR3 protein is CASTDRGGYNSPLHF. The DNA for the CDR3 is TGTGCCAGCACTGACCGGGGGGGTTATAATTCACCCCTCCACTTT.